The T cell receptor beta chain described here comes from a study of cytomegalovirus exposure and HLA in healthy donors (dated 2017 in TCRdb). Describing the broader study: In an earlier analysis of under 750 of the donors, roughly 300 Gb of sequence data and roughly 100 million unique TCR beta sequences from about 190 million T cells were reported. In addition to the first cohort of 666 subjects, a separate validation cohort of approximately 110 different subjects was used. All discovery cohort repertoires had been generated using a single sequencing platform. About five DR-DQ haplotypes were treated as single units for association and clustering because of strong linkage in the cohort. In a later analysis, previously published TCR beta repertoires from 600 to 850 donors were re-analyzed and high-resolution HLA genotyping was added so that TCR occurrence patterns could be studied. Class I and class II HLA loci were covered by the typing at four-digit resolution. The genetic ancestry cluster associated with self-reported Caucasian donors included roughly 84% of the roughly 410 genotyped donors. Genome-wide SNP genotypes for about 55% of the roughly 670 donors were used in a later genetic analysis, which treated that subset as a discovery cohort. Rather than drawing on any new phenotypic data, the later analysis identified candidate immune exposures from TCR beta sequences and the way those sequences occurred across donors. An earlier analysis of several hundred of the donors applied high-throughput TCR beta sequencing to assess whether each TCR beta V gene segment acted as functional or pseudogenic. Donor age, sex, ethnicity and CMV serostatus were compiled alongside the repertoire data. Across around 400 genotyped donors of the cohort, an average of approximately 200,000 unique TCR beta nucleotide sequences per donor were sequenced, and around 20% of those sequences were non-productive. To predict cytomegalovirus infection status, the study brought together high-throughput TCR immunosequencing, statistical association of individual TCRs with disease status, and machine learning. The T cell repertoires of around 670 subjects were profiled by immunosequencing and related to cytomegalovirus serostatus. The aim of the study was to test whether cataloging public T cell receptors could identify signatures of past pathogen exposure. Typing coverage differed by locus: A, B, C, DRB1 and DQB1 were typed in about 620-640 donors, DQA1 in about 550, DPA1 in nearly 610, and DPB1 in around 440. About 310 gigabases of sequencing data and tens of millions of unique TCR sequences were included in an early release covering around 600 HLA-typed donors.

In total, roughly 670 healthy bone marrow donors made up the cohort. At the time of sampling, every cohort member was nominally healthy, though immune exposures that went unrecorded were likely present. The donor was CMV seropositive and belonged to the group of about 290 seropositive cohort members. A peripheral blood sample was collected from each donor, and TCR beta sequencing was performed on peripheral blood mononuclear cells. The Qiagen DNeasy Blood Extraction Kit was used to extract genomic DNA from the blood cell samples. The library was obtained by the immunoSEQ multiplex PCR assay. The multiplex PCR relied on a mix of 60 forward primers for TCR Vbeta segments and 13 reverse primers for TCR Jbeta segments. The CDR3 region of rearranged TCR beta genes was amplified from genomic DNA by a multiplex PCR assay. The Illumina HiSeq System was used to sequence the amplified TCR beta libraries as 87-base-pair reads. On the authors' methods: In a later analysis, tens of millions of unique TCR beta chains were counted across the roughly 700 repertoires, and approximately 11 million of these chains were shared by at least two donors. To remove PCR and sequencing errors, raw reads were error-corrected and collapsed into unique sequences using a nearest-neighbor algorithm that merged closely related sequences. CDR3 sequences were aligned to IMGT reference sequences to assign V, D and J gene segments. For a sequence to be retained, at least a six-nucleotide match to both a V gene segment and a J gene segment was required. A rearrangement was called productive if the CDR3 had no stop codons and remained in frame with V and J, and every other rearrangement was called non-productive. Following IMGT convention, CDR3 was defined as the stretch from the second conserved V-encoded cysteine up to the conserved J-encoded phenylalanine. In an earlier analysis of around 540 of the donors, sequences lacking an unambiguous match to a single V gene segment were excluded. An earlier analysis of just under 600 of the donors called V segments functional above 56.7% productive rearrangements and segregating when the between-donor standard deviation exceeded 5%. A statistical classification framework was built for diagnosing cytomegalovirus status from the catalog of TCR beta chain sequences. In a later analysis, V and J genes were assigned by comparing TCR nucleotide sequences against IMGT/GENE-DB human TR gene sequences. In a later analysis, CDR3 sequences and most-parsimonious VDJ recombination scenarios were assigned using the TCRdist pipeline. In a later analysis, each TCR beta chain was defined by its CDR3 amino acid sequence together with its V-gene family, and reads lacking a unique V-gene family were excluded. In a later analysis, 500 to 700 highly shared, low-generation-probability nucleotide sequences were removed to address suspected cross-contamination and a sequencing artifact. A later analysis calculated a clonal expansion index for each public chain from normalized within-repertoire ranks of inferred template counts. A later analysis computed generation probabilities with a VDJ recombination model fitted to out-of-frame rearrangements, and checked the results against IGoR. In a later analysis, TCR-TCR, TCR-HLA and TCR-CMV co-occurrence was scored with hypergeometric tests, and a repertoire-size bias correction was applied to TCR pairs. A later analysis estimated false discovery rates by permuting HLA or CMV assignments 20 times. A later analysis grouped co-occurring TCRs with DBSCAN, adding TCRdist sequence similarity when clustering within HLA-allele-positive subsets. Repertoires with fewer than 30,000 or more than 120,000 public chains, plus five repertoires with anomalous nucleotide sharing, were excluded from co-occurrence clustering. Drawn from immuneACCESS, this table holds only the in-frame rearrangements with V and J called that TCRdb kept. Clones are partly lost; checked studies trace under half to an unresolved V gene and leave the rest unexplained. V, J and clone size are those of that table, while D and trimming were read from the DNA. This sample holds over 150,000 clones; 68% were observed only once. Jointly, the top ten make up 3.5% to 5% of the sample.

On this clone itself: Its antigen specificity is not known. It has no much larger one-base neighbor in the sample; base qualities were not kept.

Beyond this particular receptor, the publication reports: A further reported finding was that TCR beta sequences accurately predicted the HLA-A and HLA-B alleles for most subjects in the first cohort. In a later analysis, HLA-associated TCR beta chains were found to be more clonally expanded and to have lower generation probabilities than equally common non-associated chains. Compared with the 666-donor mean, donors in an Asian-associated ancestry cluster had fewer N-insertions in productive TCRs, according to a later genetic analysis. At a false discovery rate of 0.05, a later analysis linked about 16,000 TCR beta sequences to specific HLA alleles. Most CMV-associated TCR beta chains appeared to be HLA-restricted in a later analysis, and the HLA associations seemed to be driven largely by CMV exposure. The presence/absence analyses assumed that sequencing depth was roughly uniform across donors, and that assumption may not be true. The only immune exposure information available for the cohort was CMV serostatus. The cohort was sequenced for TCR beta chains only, and without alpha or paired-chain data the features that could be detected were limited. The classifier was reported to diagnose cytomegalovirus status with high specificity and sensitivity in both the original and validation cohorts. The study gave a list of some 150 TCR beta chains associated with cytomegalovirus. Because HLA typing was missing for some donors at each locus, association tests included only the typed subset. A group of highly shared sequence variants was considered likely to be a technical artifact of the sequencing pipeline. Linkage disequilibrium might explain the correlated functional status among segregating V segments, but an unknown experimental factor could not be excluded. V-gene and J-gene trimming of TCR beta chains was associated with a missense DCLRE1C variant in a later genetic analysis, and the association was replicated in an independent cohort. Several of the top co-occurrence clusters appeared to be linked to parvovirus B19, influenza, CMV and Epstein-Barr virus, according to a later analysis. Roughly 17 rarely observed V segments, including chromosome 9 orphons, were excluded from the earlier analysis of several hundred of the donors because counts were too low. Most TCR sequences were seen in very few donors, while some public TCRs were found in many individuals. Broadly in line with IMGT annotations, most TCR beta V segments showed up in productive rearrangements about 90% or about 30% of the time in an earlier analysis of about 500 of the donors. A later analysis found that TCR association rates varied across HLA loci, with DRB1 alleles showing the most associated TCRs and HLA-C alleles the fewest. According to the authors, the approach could potentially be generalized to other disease states and immunological phenotypes. A few of the identified cytomegalovirus-associated TCR beta chains were confirmed in vitro to be specific for cytomegalovirus antigens. Assigning TCR associations to individual alleles was difficult when HLA alleles, especially DR and DQ, strongly co-occurred.

The specimen sequenced was PBMCs. This TCR derives from a woman under 30 in good health and CMV-seropositive.

For the CDR3, the sequence is CASSFGGEGTYEQYF. The DNA sequence is given as TGTGCCAGCAGTTTTGGGGGCGAAGGGACCTACGAGCAGTACTTC. The chain joins TRBV27 to TRBJ2-7; a weak D assignment points to TRBD1 (6 bases agree). Looking up the germline V gene (reference sequence) yields CDR1 MNHEY and CDR2 SMNVEV. Trimming takes 3 bases from V and 2 bases from J, and the germline ends sit 14 bases apart. From the cysteine through the phenylalanine, the CDR3 covers 15 amino acids. Kept here is only the CDR3 DNA, which spans 45 bases and is read in frame from base 1.